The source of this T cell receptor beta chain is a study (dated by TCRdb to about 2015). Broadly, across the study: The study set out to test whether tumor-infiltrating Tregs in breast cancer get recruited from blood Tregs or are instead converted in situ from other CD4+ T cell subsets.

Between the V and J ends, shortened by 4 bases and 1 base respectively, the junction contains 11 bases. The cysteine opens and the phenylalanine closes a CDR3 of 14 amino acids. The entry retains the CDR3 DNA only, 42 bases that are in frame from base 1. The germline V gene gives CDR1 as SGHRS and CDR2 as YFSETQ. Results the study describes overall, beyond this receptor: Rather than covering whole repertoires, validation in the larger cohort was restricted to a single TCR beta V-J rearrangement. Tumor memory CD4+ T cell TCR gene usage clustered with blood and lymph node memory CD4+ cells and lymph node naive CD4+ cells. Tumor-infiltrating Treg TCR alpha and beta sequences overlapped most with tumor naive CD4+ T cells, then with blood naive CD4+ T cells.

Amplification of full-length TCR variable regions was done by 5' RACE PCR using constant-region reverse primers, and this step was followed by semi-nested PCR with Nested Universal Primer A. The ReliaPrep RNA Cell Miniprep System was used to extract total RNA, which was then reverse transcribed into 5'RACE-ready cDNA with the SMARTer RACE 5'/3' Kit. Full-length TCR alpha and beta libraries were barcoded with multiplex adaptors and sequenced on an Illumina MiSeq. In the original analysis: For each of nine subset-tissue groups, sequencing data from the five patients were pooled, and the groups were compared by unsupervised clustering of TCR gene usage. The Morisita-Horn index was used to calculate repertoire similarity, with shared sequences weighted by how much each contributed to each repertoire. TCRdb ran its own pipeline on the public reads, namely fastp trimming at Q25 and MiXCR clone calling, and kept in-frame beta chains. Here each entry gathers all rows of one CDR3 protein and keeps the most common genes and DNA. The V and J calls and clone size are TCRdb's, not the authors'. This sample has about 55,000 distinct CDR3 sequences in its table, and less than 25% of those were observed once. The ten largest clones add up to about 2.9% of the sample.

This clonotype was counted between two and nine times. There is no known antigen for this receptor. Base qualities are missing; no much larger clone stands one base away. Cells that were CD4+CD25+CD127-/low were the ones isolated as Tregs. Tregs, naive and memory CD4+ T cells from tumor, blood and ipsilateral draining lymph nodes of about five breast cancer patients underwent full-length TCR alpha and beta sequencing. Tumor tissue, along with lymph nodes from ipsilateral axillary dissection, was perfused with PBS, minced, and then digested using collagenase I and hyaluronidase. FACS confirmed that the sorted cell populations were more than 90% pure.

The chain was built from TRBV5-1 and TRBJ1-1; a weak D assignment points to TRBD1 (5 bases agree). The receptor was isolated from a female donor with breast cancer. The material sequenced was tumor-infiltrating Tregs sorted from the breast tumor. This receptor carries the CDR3 CASSGGRTNTEAFF. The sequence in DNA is TGCGCCAGCAGCGGGGGACGGACGAACACTGAAGCTTTCTTT.